The clone carrying this TCR beta chain was seen more than once but under ten times. These data are taken from a study of blood T cell repertoires in COVID-19. Ages ranged from roughly 18 to 95 years, with residence in 24 US areas. As originally analysed: Nucleated cell number was recorded as an estimate derived from reference gene primer amplification. The repertoire was sequenced with immunoSEQ multiplex PCR; TCRdb's copy has only in-frame clones and lacks some. The V and J calls and clone size are taken from that table; D and trimming were inferred from the DNA. The sample contains 300,000 to 400,000 clones, roughly 90% of which appear only once. The receptor was derived from a man aged 55 to 70 who had recovered from COVID-19. The specimen was PBMCs or T cells enriched from blood (not recorded which).

CDR3 protein: CASSQIAGTGGGYEQYF. The CDR3 DNA is TGTGCCAGCAGCCAAATAGCCGGGACAGGGGGCGGATACGAGCAGTACTTC. The gene calls are TRBV4-2 and TRBJ2-7, with 12 bases that match TRBD1. V lost 2 bases and J lost 4; bases outside the gene matches: 9. CDR1 is LGHNA, CDR2 YNFKEQ, per germline. The CDR3 consists of 17 residues.